This TCR beta chain was captured in a study of cytomegalovirus exposure and HLA in healthy donors (dated by TCRdb to the late 2010s). For the study in its entirety: In an earlier analysis of 587 of the donors, approximately 260 Gb of sequence data and just under 120 million unique TCR beta sequences from roughly 180 million T cells were reported. A later genetic analysis took genome-wide SNP genotypes for 398 of the 666 donors and used that subset as a discovery cohort. To decide whether each TCR beta V gene segment behaved as functional or pseudogenic, an earlier analysis of some 540 of the donors relied on high-throughput TCR beta sequencing. The study combined high-throughput TCR immunosequencing, statistical association of individual TCRs with disease status, and machine learning to predict cytomegalovirus infection status. On average, 235,054 unique TCR beta nucleotide sequences were sequenced per donor among a few hundred genotyped donors of the cohort, with 15% to 20% of those sequences being non-productive. Roughly 300 gigabases of sequencing data and approximately 92 million unique TCR sequences made up an early release that covered nearly 650 HLA-typed donors. Both class I and class II loci were covered by HLA typing, at four-digit resolution. The aim of the study was to test whether cataloging public T cell receptors could identify signatures of past pathogen exposure. Typing coverage differed by locus: A, B, C, DRB1 and DQB1 were typed in roughly 629-640 donors, DQA1 in about 510, DPA1 in roughly 590, and DPB1 in 400 to 480. To study patterns of TCR occurrence, a later analysis re-analyzed previously published TCR beta repertoires from several hundred donors and added high-resolution HLA genotyping. Besides the first cohort of about 730 subjects, a separate validation cohort made up of 120 different subjects was used. Using immunosequencing, the study profiled T cell repertoires from 666 subjects and related those repertoires to cytomegalovirus serostatus. Of the roughly 400 genotyped donors, about 80% fell in the genetic ancestry cluster associated with self-reported Caucasian donors. Rather than using new phenotypic data, the later analysis identified candidate immune exposures from TCR beta sequences and from how often those sequences occurred across donors. Donor age, sex, ethnicity and CMV serostatus were collected together with the repertoire data. Roughly 5 DR-DQ haplotypes were handled as single units for association and clustering because linkage in the cohort was strong. All discovery cohort repertoires had been generated using a single sequencing platform.

Worth noting for this clone: Which antigen it targets is not known. No base quality information exists; no much larger clone differs at one position.

Results and caveats for the whole study, not just this receptor: Only TCR beta chains were sequenced in this cohort, and the absence of alpha or paired-chain data limited detectable features. In a later genetic analysis, fewer N-insertions in productive TCRs were reported among donors in an Asian-associated ancestry cluster than the roughly 710-donor mean. In a later analysis, HLA-associated TCR beta chains were found to be more clonally expanded and to have lower generation probabilities than equally common non-associated chains. While some public TCRs were present in many individuals, most TCR sequences turned up only very rarely across donors. In a later genetic analysis, a missense DCLRE1C variant was associated with V-gene and J-gene trimming of TCR beta chains, and the association was replicated in an independent cohort. Immune exposure information for the cohort was limited to CMV serostatus. Three of the identified cytomegalovirus-associated TCR beta chains were confirmed in vitro to be specific for cytomegalovirus antigens. Linkage disequilibrium might explain the correlated functional status among segregating V segments, but an unknown experimental factor could not be ruled out. A total of about 150 TCR beta chains were listed by the study as associated with cytomegalovirus. In both the original and validation cohorts, the classifier was reported to diagnose cytomegalovirus status with high specificity and sensitivity. Several of the top co-occurrence clusters appeared to be linked to parvovirus B19, influenza, CMV and Epstein-Barr virus, according to a later analysis. A further reported finding was that TCR beta sequences accurately predicted the HLA-A and HLA-B alleles for most subjects in the first cohort. When HLA alleles, especially DR and DQ, strongly co-occurred, attributing TCR associations to individual alleles was difficult. HLA typing was unavailable for some donors at each locus, so association tests used only the typed subset. According to a later analysis, TCR association rates differed among HLA loci, with DRB1 alleles showing the most associated TCRs and HLA-C alleles showing the fewest. Most CMV-associated TCR beta chains appeared to be HLA-restricted in a later analysis, and the HLA associations seemed to be driven largely by CMV exposure. At a false discovery rate of 0.05, a later analysis linked some 17,000 TCR beta sequences to specific HLA alleles. A cluster of highly shared sequence variants was judged likely to represent a technical artifact of the sequencing pipeline. In an earlier analysis of about 600 of the donors, most TCR beta V segments appeared in productive rearrangements about 87% or about 30% of the time, broadly matching IMGT annotations. The earlier analysis of approximately 560 of the donors excluded 15 to 20 rarely observed V segments, including chromosome 9 orphons, because counts were too low. Sequencing depth was assumed to be roughly uniform across donors in the presence/absence analyses, though that assumption may not hold. The authors suggested that the approach could potentially be generalized to other disease states and immunological phenotypes.

Libraries were prepared through the immunoSEQ multiplex PCR assay. The multiplex PCR relied on a mix of 60 forward primers for TCR Vbeta segments and 13 reverse primers for TCR Jbeta segments. Amplification of the CDR3 region of rearranged TCR beta genes was performed with a multiplex PCR assay on genomic DNA. Amplified TCR beta libraries were sequenced as 87-base-pair reads on the Illumina HiSeq System. Regarding the original processing steps: A later analysis tallied 75 million to 95 million unique TCR beta chains across the 610 or so repertoires, and 10 million to 11 million of those chains were shared by two or more donors. A nearest-neighbor algorithm error-corrected the raw reads and collapsed the reads into unique sequences, merging closely related sequences to remove PCR and sequencing errors. To assign V, D and J gene segments, CDR3 sequences were aligned to IMGT reference sequences. For a sequence to be retained, at least a six-nucleotide match to both a V gene segment and a J gene segment was required. Rearrangements were called productive when the CDR3 lacked stop codons and stayed in frame with V and J; all others were non-productive. Following IMGT convention, CDR3 was defined as the stretch from the second conserved V-encoded cysteine to the conserved J-encoded phenylalanine. In an earlier analysis of some 550 of the donors, sequences lacking an unambiguous match to a single V gene segment were excluded. In an earlier analysis of 500 to 750 of the donors, V segments were called functional above 56.7% productive rearrangements and were called segregating when the between-donor standard deviation exceeded 5%. A statistical classification framework was developed to diagnose cytomegalovirus status using the catalog of TCR beta chain sequences. A later analysis assigned V and J genes by comparing TCR nucleotide sequences with IMGT/GENE-DB human TR gene sequences. Using the TCRdist pipeline, a later analysis assigned CDR3 sequences along with most-parsimonious VDJ recombination scenarios. A later analysis defined each TCR beta chain by its CDR3 amino acid sequence plus V-gene family, and excluded reads lacking a unique V-gene family. A later analysis removed roughly 590 highly shared, low-generation-probability nucleotide sequences to deal with suspected cross-contamination and a sequencing artifact. A later analysis calculated a clonal expansion index for each public chain from normalized within-repertoire ranks of inferred template counts. In a later analysis, generation probabilities were computed with a VDJ recombination model fitted to out-of-frame rearrangements, and the resulting probabilities were checked against IGoR. Hypergeometric tests were used in a later analysis to score TCR-TCR, TCR-HLA and TCR-CMV co-occurrence, with a repertoire-size bias correction applied to the TCR pairs. False discovery rates were estimated in a later analysis by permuting HLA or CMV assignments 20 times. In a later analysis, co-occurring TCRs were grouped using DBSCAN, and TCRdist sequence similarity was added for clustering within HLA-allele-positive subsets. For co-occurrence clustering, repertoires with fewer than 30,000 or more than 120,000 public chains were excluded, along with roughly 5 repertoires with anomalous nucleotide sharing. TCRdb's version of the immuneACCESS table is confined to in-frame rearrangements and falls short of the full clone set. An unresolved V gene accounts for under half of the shortfall where checked; the remainder is of unknown origin. The D gene and trimming were derived from the DNA, and the V and J assignments and clone size from that table. For this sample there are more than 100,000 clones; more than 65% appear just once. The top ten hold approximately 10% of the sample.

The cohort comprised more than 550 healthy bone marrow donors. At the time of sampling, every cohort member was nominally healthy, though immune exposures that went unrecorded were likely present. The donor was CMV seropositive and belonged to the group of a few hundred seropositive cohort members. A peripheral blood sample was provided by each donor, and peripheral blood mononuclear cells were used for TCR beta sequencing. Genomic DNA extraction from the blood cell samples was performed with the Qiagen DNeasy Blood Extraction Kit. This clonotype was obtained from a woman between 18 and 29 years old in good health and CMV-seropositive. The source material was PBMCs.

The sequenced DNA is TGTGCCAGCAGCGTTTACCAGGGAGGGGTCACTGAAGCTTTCTTT. It specifies CASSVYQGGVTEAFF. The chain joins TRBV7-8 to TRBJ1-1; TRBD1 is a weak D gene call, 5 bases matching. Spanning cysteine to phenylalanine, the CDR3 consists of 15 amino acids. Kept here is only the CDR3 DNA, which spans 45 bases and is read in frame from base 1. V sheds 5 bases and J sheds 4 bases, leaving 17 bases between their ends. CDR1 and CDR2 are read off the germline V gene as SGHVS and FQNEAQ.